Following are 8 T cell receptor beta chains from one sample sequenced in a study of CD8+CD57+ T cells in acquired aplastic anemia. The use of genomic DNA as template underpinned the TCR beta VDJ and CDR3 profiling. TCRdb re-derived calls from the reads in MiXCR, one entry per CDR3 protein. The top ten clones hold approximately 61% of a sample with some 82,000 distinct CDR3 sequences, under 50% of them seen once. Input material: sorted CD4+, CD8+, or CD8+CD57+ T cells (not recorded which) from PBMCs. The receptor set was obtained from a human donor in good health, serving as a control.

This chain joins TRBV25-1 and TRBJ1-1; D gene unclear. This CDR3 contains 14 residues. The V and J ends lost 1 base and 0 bases respectively, with 6 bases between them. CDR1 and CDR2 (germline): MGHDK, SYGVNS. CDR3 in DNA: TGTGCCAGCAGTGAATCCTTTATGAACACTGAAGCTTTCTTT. Its protein is CASSESFMNTEAFF.

The chain combines TRBV10-2 with TRBJ2-7; 8 bases align to TRBD1. V lost 7 bases and J lost 3; bases outside the gene matches: 8. CDR3 length: 14 amino acids. In germline, CDR1 is WSHSY, CDR2 SAAADI. Written as DNA, the CDR3 is TGCGCCAGCAACACTGGACAGGGTTTCTACGAGCAGTACTTC. Protein: CASNTGQGFYEQYF.

Ten or more counts support this clonotype. J is TRBJ1-2 and V is TRBV12-3 or TRBV12-4; D is unresolved. V lost 7 bases and J 0 bases, leaving 9 bases between the germline ends. The CDR3 length is 13 residues. CDR3 sequence: CASTDGTNYGYTF. The CDR3 nucleotides are TGTGCCAGCACCGACGGGACTAACTATGGCTACACCTTC.

CDR3 in amino acids: CASRGGDTDTQYF. Here the CDR3 DNA reads TGTGCCAGCAGGGGGGGAGACACAGATACGCAGTATTTT. V is TRBV2 and J is TRBJ2-3; TRBD2 might be the D (6 bases). Trimming shortened V by 6 bases and J by 2 bases, and 9 bases separated the two germline ends. There are 13 residues in the CDR3. Germline CDR1 reads SNHLY; CDR2 reads FYNNEI.

This clonotype was counted ten times or more. The gene calls are TRBV7-9 and TRBJ2-4, with D tentatively TRBD2 (5 bases). The V gene's germline CDR1 is SEHNR and CDR2 FQNEAQ (reference sequence). The V gene lost 1 base and the J gene lost 13 bases, with 14 bases spanning the gap. This CDR3 region has 13 residues. The CDR3 loop reads CASSLGSGREQYF. The CDR3 DNA reads TGTGCCAGCAGCTTAGGGTCCGGCCGGGAACAGTACTTC.

The V call is TRBV10-3, the J call TRBJ2-1, with TRBD1 matching over 8 bases. Germline assignment: CDR1 ENHRY and CDR2 SYGVKD. V gave up 6 bases and J gave up 5 bases; unmatched junction bases: 9. CDR3 length: 15 residues. As DNA, the CDR3 is TGTGCCATCAGGAGACAGGGGACCTACCACAATGAGCAGTTCTTC. Encoded protein: CAIRRQGTYHNEQFF.

A remark on this clonotype: A read error is possible here, since a much larger clone lies one base away. The rearrangement joins TRBV7-9 to TRBJ2-5; D not resolved. The CDR3 length is 12 residues. The germline V gene encodes CDR1 SEHNR and CDR2 FQNEAQ (reference sequence). Trimming left V 7 bases short and J 4 bases short, with 10 bases between. The CDR3 reads CASNNPLETQYF. For the CDR3, the DNA is TGTGCCAGCAACAACCCGTTAGAGACCCAGTACTTC.

J is TRBJ2-3 and V is TRBV5-1; the D call may be TRBD1 or TRBD2 (5 bases each). In germline, CDR1 is SGHRS, CDR2 YFSETQ. Trimming took 3 bases from V and 0 from J, leaving 5 bases between them. This CDR3 spans 13 amino acids. CDR3 sequence: CASSWGSTDTQYF. Written as DNA, the CDR3 is TGCGCCAGCAGCTGGGGGAGCACAGATACGCAGTATTTT.